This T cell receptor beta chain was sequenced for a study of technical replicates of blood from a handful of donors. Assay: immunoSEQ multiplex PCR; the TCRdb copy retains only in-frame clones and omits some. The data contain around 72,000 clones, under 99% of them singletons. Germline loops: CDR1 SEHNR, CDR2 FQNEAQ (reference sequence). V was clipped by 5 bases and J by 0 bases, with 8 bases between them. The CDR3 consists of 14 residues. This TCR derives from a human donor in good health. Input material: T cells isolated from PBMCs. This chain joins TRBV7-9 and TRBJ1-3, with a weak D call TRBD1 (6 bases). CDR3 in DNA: TGTGCCAGCAGCGAACAGGGCTCTGGAAACACCATATATTTT. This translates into CASSEQGSGNTIYF.